Listed below are T cell receptor beta chains from one sample, sequenced in a study of response to subunit inactivated influenza vaccine. TCRdb itself ran the RT-PCR reads through MiXCR, one entry per CDR3 protein. The repertoire holds under 800,000 distinct CDR3 sequences, with approximately 15% as singletons. The sample consisted of PBMCs from blood, taken roughly 15 days before vaccination. These receptors all come from a man aged 50 to 59 who received an inactivated influenza vaccine. Each CDR3 is given with its conserved first and last residue. The order of the fields is J gene, D gene, clone size, V gene, CDR3 length, CDR3 DNA, CDR3 protein. D genes are given only for firm matches. Only some rows state a clone size, as once, few, many or a class for expanded clones.

J: TRBJ2-7
D: TRBD2
size: -
V: TRBV7-2
length: 16
DNA: TGTGCCAGCAGCCAGAGTAGCGGGATGAGCTCCTACGAGCAGTACTTC
CDR3: CASSQSSGMSSYEQYF

J: TRBJ1-2
D: TRBD1
size: -
V: TRBV4-1
length: 14
DNA: TGCGCCAGCAGCCAGTCACAGGGGAACTATGGCTACACCTTC
CDR3: CASSQSQGNYGYTF

J: TRBJ2-1
D: -
size: many
V: TRBV5-1
length: 14
DNA: TGCGCCAGCAGCTTGGACTTTTCCTACAATGAGCAGTTCTTC
CDR3: CASSLDFSYNEQFF

J: TRBJ2-3
D: -
size: few
V: TRBV2
length: 14
DNA: TGTGCCAGCGGGGGGCGGGGCAACACAGATACGCAGTATTTT
CDR3: CASGGRGNTDTQYF

J: TRBJ2-7
D: -
size: few
V: TRBV5-8
length: 12
DNA: TGTGCCAGCGCTTCCAGGGGTACGAGGCAGTACTTC
CDR3: CASASRGTRQYF

J: TRBJ2-5
D: -
size: few
V: TRBV7-2
length: 14
DNA: TGTGCCAGCAGCTTAGCGCGATTAAAAGAGACCCAGTACTTC
CDR3: CASSLARLKETQYF

J: TRBJ2-1
D: -
size: many
V: TRBV7-9
length: 13
DNA: TGTGCCAGCAGCACAGGACTGGTCAATGAGCAGTTCTTC
CDR3: CASSTGLVNEQFF

J: TRBJ2-1
D: TRBD2
size: -
V: TRBV5-5
length: 14
DNA: TGTGCCAGCAGCTTGGTAGGACTAGGCAATGAGCAGTTCTTC
CDR3: CASSLVGLGNEQFF

J: TRBJ1-3
D: TRBD1
size: many
V: TRBV12-3/TRBV12-4
length: 14
DNA: TGTGCCAGCAGTCACACAGGGGCCGGAAACACCATATATTTT
CDR3: CASSHTGAGNTIYF

J: TRBJ2-7
D: -
size: -
V: TRBV6-5
length: 14
DNA: TGTGCCAGCAGATTACAGGGGGGGATCTACGAGCAGTACTTC
CDR3: CASRLQGGIYEQYF

J: TRBJ1-3
D: TRBD1
size: many
V: TRBV7-9
length: 16
DNA: TGTGCCAGCAGCCATACAGGGGGCCTCTCTGGAAACACCATATATTTT
CDR3: CASSHTGGLSGNTIYF

J: TRBJ2-5
D: -
size: few
V: TRBV4-1
length: 11
DNA: TGCGCCAGCAGCCAAGGGGCGACCCAGTACTTC
CDR3: CASSQGATQYF

J: TRBJ2-1
D: -
size: few
V: TRBV12-3/TRBV12-4
length: 15
DNA: TGTGCCAGCACCCTAACCCCCGGAGGTTCGAATGAGCAGTTCTTC
CDR3: CASTLTPGGSNEQFF

J: TRBJ2-3
D: TRBD2
size: few
V: TRBV20-1
length: 17
DNA: TGCAGTGCTAGAGATCATGAATGGGGGGGGGACACAGATACGCAGTATTTT
CDR3: CSARDHEWGGDTDTQYF

J: TRBJ2-1
D: TRBD2
size: -
V: TRBV11-2
length: 18
DNA: TGTGCCAGCAGCGCCTCCCCCTTATTTAGCGGGGGTAAGGGTGAGCAGTTCTTC
CDR3: CASSASPLFSGGKGEQFF

J: TRBJ2-1
D: TRBD2
size: -
V: TRBV6-1
length: 14
DNA: TGTGCCAGCTCACTAGCGGGAGGGCCAGCTGAGCAGTTCTTC
CDR3: CASSLAGGPAEQFF

J: TRBJ2-1
D: -
size: many
V: TRBV7-2
length: 17
DNA: TGTGCCAGCAGCTTAAAGAGAACGTCAGGACCCTACAATGAGCAGTTCTTC
CDR3: CASSLKRTSGPYNEQFF

J: TRBJ2-5
D: TRBD1
size: -
V: TRBV7-8
length: 14
DNA: TGTGCCAGCAGCAAGGACAGGGGGGGGGAGACCCAGTACTTC
CDR3: CASSKDRGGETQYF

J: TRBJ2-2
D: -
size: few
V: TRBV20-1
length: 13
DNA: TGCAGTGCTAGAATCGGAAGCACCGGGGAGCTGTTTTTT
CDR3: CSARIGSTGELFF

J: TRBJ2-1
D: -
size: few
V: TRBV10-3
length: 11
DNA: TGTGCCAGGTGGCCAGTGAATGAGCAGTTCTTC
CDR3: CARWPVNEQFF

J: TRBJ2-2
D: TRBD2
size: few
V: TRBV6-1
length: 16
DNA: TGTGCCAGCAGGCCGCCGGGACTAGCGAGCACCGGGGAGCTGTTTTTT
CDR3: CASRPPGLASTGELFF

J: TRBJ1-1
D: -
size: -
V: TRBV5-1
length: 14
DNA: TGCGCCAGCAGCGCGGAAGTGGGTTACACTGAAGCTTTCTTT
CDR3: CASSAEVGYTEAFF

J: TRBJ2-1
D: -
size: -
V: TRBV20-1
length: 13
DNA: TGCAGTGCTAGAGAGGGGGGCCACAATGAGCAGTTCTTC
CDR3: CSAREGGHNEQFF

J: TRBJ1-3
D: -
size: -
V: TRBV7-6
length: 17
DNA: TGTGCCAGCAGCTTAGCCCCAGGGAGCCTCGCTGGAAACACCATATATTTT
CDR3: CASSLAPGSLAGNTIYF

J: TRBJ2-1
D: TRBD2
size: -
V: TRBV20-1
length: 14
DNA: TGCAGTGCTGACCCCGGGAGGGCAGGTCATGAGCAGTTCTTC
CDR3: CSADPGRAGHEQFF

J: TRBJ1-4
D: -
size: -
V: TRBV5-1
length: 15
DNA: TGCGCCAGCAGCTTCTCACAGGGAGGGAGTGAAAAACTGTTTTTT
CDR3: CASSFSQGGSEKLFF

J: TRBJ2-5
D: -
size: many
V: TRBV28
length: 10
DNA: TGTGCCAGCCGGGAAGAGACCCAGTACTTC
CDR3: CASREETQYF

J: TRBJ2-2
D: -
size: many
V: TRBV12-3/TRBV12-4
length: 16
DNA: TGTGCCAGCACCCTACGTGTGGGGGCGGGAACCGGGGAGCTGTTTTTT
CDR3: CASTLRVGAGTGELFF

J: TRBJ2-6
D: -
size: many
V: TRBV12-3/TRBV12-4
length: 15
DNA: TGTGCCAGCAGTTTAAGGGGAGCCGGGGCCAACGTCCTGACTTTC
CDR3: CASSLRGAGANVLTF

J: TRBJ2-5
D: TRBD1
size: -
V: TRBV7-9
length: 17
DNA: TGTGCCAGCAGCAATGTACGAATAACAGGGGGCGGGGAGACCCAGTACTTC
CDR3: CASSNVRITGGGETQYF

J: TRBJ2-3
D: TRBD2
size: -
V: TRBV7-2
length: 17
DNA: TGTGCCAGCAGCTTAGCGGCTAGCGGGAGGGCCTCAGATACGCAGTATTTT
CDR3: CASSLAASGRASDTQYF

J: TRBJ2-5
D: TRBD2
size: -
V: TRBV12-3/TRBV12-4
length: 15
DNA: TGTGCCAGCAGTTTTACGTCGTCGGGAGGAAGGGCCCAGTACTTC
CDR3: CASSFTSSGGRAQYF

J: TRBJ2-7
D: -
size: few
V: TRBV4-3
length: 15
DNA: TGCGCCAGCAGCCCCACGCCTCCGGGGAGGTACGAGCAGTACTTC
CDR3: CASSPTPPGRYEQYF

J: TRBJ2-3
D: TRBD2
size: -
V: TRBV7-2
length: 14
DNA: TGTGCCAGCAGTCGTAGCGGGAAGATTGATACGCAGTATTTT
CDR3: CASSRSGKIDTQYF

J: TRBJ2-7
D: -
size: -
V: TRBV4-3
length: 15
DNA: TGCGCCAGCAGCCAAGTTTGGGAGTCCGCCTACGAGCAGTACTTC
CDR3: CASSQVWESAYEQYF

J: TRBJ2-2
D: -
size: few
V: TRBV28
length: 17
DNA: TGTGCCAGCAGCGCCATCACGTCACAGATTAACACCGGGGAGCTGTTTTTT
CDR3: CASSAITSQINTGELFF

J: TRBJ2-3
D: TRBD1
size: -
V: TRBV4-2
length: 16
DNA: TGTGCCAGCAGCCATCTACAGGGGGAGTATACAGATACGCAGTATTTT
CDR3: CASSHLQGEYTDTQYF

J: TRBJ2-2
D: TRBD1
size: many
V: TRBV3-1
length: 16
DNA: TGTGCCAGCAGCCAAGTGAGGGGGCCCAACACCGGGGAGCTGTTTTTT
CDR3: CASSQVRGPNTGELFF

J: TRBJ1-4
D: TRBD1
size: many
V: TRBV4-3
length: 16
DNA: TGCGCCAGCAGCCAAGATTGGGGACAGGGCGGTGAAAAACTGTTTTTT
CDR3: CASSQDWGQGGEKLFF

J: TRBJ2-1
D: TRBD2
size: -
V: TRBV5-1
length: 16
DNA: TGCGCCAGCAGCTTGAATAGCGGGAGCTCCTACAATGAGCAGTTCTTC
CDR3: CASSLNSGSSYNEQFF

J: TRBJ2-7
D: -
size: few
V: TRBV7-9
length: 16
DNA: TGTGCCAGCAGCTTAGGGAATTACGGACTCTCCTACGAGCAGTACTTC
CDR3: CASSLGNYGLSYEQYF

J: TRBJ2-4
D: -
size: few
V: TRBV18
length: 13
DNA: TGTGCCAGCTCACCAGAGAGTGAGGGCATTCAGTACTTC
CDR3: CASSPESEGIQYF